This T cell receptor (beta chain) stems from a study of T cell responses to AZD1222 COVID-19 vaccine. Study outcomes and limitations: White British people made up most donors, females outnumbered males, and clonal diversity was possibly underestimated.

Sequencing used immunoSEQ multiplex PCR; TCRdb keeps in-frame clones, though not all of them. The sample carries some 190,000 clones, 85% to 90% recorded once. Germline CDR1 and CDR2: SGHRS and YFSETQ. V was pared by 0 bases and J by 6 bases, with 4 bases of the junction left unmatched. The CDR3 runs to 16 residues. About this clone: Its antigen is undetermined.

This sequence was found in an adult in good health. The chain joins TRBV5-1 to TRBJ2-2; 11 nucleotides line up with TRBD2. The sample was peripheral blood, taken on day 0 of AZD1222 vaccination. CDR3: CASSLVAGGPSGELFF. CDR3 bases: TGCGCCAGCAGCTTGGTAGCGGGGGGGCCGTCCGGGGAGCTGTTTTTT.